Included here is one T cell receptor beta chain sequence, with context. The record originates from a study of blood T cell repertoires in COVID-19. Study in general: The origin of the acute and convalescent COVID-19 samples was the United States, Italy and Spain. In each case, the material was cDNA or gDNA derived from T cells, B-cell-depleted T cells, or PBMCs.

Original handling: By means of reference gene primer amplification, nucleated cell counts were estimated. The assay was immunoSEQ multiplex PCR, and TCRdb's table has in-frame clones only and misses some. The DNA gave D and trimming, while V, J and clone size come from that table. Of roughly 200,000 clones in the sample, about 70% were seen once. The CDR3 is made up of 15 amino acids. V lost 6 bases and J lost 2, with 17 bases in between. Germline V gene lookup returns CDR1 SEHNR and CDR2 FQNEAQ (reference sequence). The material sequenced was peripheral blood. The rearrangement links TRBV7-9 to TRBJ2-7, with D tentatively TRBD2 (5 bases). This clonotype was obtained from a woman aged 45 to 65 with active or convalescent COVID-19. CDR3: CASSQEGVAAYEQYF. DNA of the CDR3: TGTGCCAGCAGTCAAGAGGGAGTAGCAGCCTACGAGCAGTACTTC. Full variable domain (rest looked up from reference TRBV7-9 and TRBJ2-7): DTGVSQNPRHKITKRGQNVTFRCDPISEHNRLYWYRQTLGQGPEFLTYFQNEAQLEKSRLLSDRFSAERPKGSFSTLEIQRTEQGDSAMYLCASSQEGVAAYEQYFGPGTRLTVT.